Each of the 15 T cell receptor beta chains below was sequenced from the same sample in a study of CD8+ T cells in alopecia areata. Extraction and reverse transcription of RNA yielded cDNA as the sequencing template. Assay used: immunoSEQ multiplex PCR; TCRdb lists only in-frame clones, some missing. Of roughly 150,000 clones in the sample, around 55% were seen once. Sequences were obtained from CD4+ T cells sorted from blood. All receptors derive from a human donor in good health.

Remarks on this clone: Other DNA sequences in the same sample also yield this CDR3. This CDR3 reads CSVALGETQYF. The CDR3 nucleotides read TGCAGCGTGGCCCTAGGGGAGACCCAGTACTTC. This chain joins TRBV29-1 and TRBJ2-5; D is unresolved. Germline V gene data show CDR1 as SQVTM and CDR2 as ANQGSEA. The length of the CDR3 is 11 residues. V shed 6 bases and J shed 5 bases, with 10 bases lying between them.

This chain connects TRBV30 to TRBJ2-5, with 10 bases matching TRBD2. The CDR3 loop spans 19 amino acids. Trimming at V came to 1 base and at J to 4 bases, leaving 18 bases not matched to a gene. The germline V gene encodes CDR1 GTSNPN and CDR2 SVGIG (reference sequence). The CDR3 reads CAWSGHLAGAGWYRETQYF. CDR3 in DNA: TGTGCCTGGAGTGGCCATCTAGCGGGAGCTGGTTGGTATCGAGAGACCCAGTACTTC.

The rearrangement links TRBV9 to TRBJ2-6, with TRBD1 as a possible D gene (5 bases). Trimming removed 0 bases at V and 0 bases at J, with 13 bases between. From germline, CDR1 is SGDLS and CDR2 YYNGEE. The CDR3 consists of 18 residues. The CDR3, as DNA: TGTGCCAGCAGCGTAGAAGGCAGGGCTAGCTCTGGGGCCAACGTCCTGACTTTC. It specifies CASSVEGRASSGANVLTF.

This chain uses TRBV7-9 with TRBJ1-1, with 7 nucleotides matching TRBD1. Germline CDR1 reads SEHNR; CDR2 reads FQNEAQ (reference sequence). Trimming removed 6 bases from V and 3 bases from J; junction bases left unmatched: 7. This CDR3 has 14 residues. The CDR3 sequence is CASSLTTGDTEAFF. In DNA, the CDR3 is TGTGCCAGCAGTCTTACCACAGGGGACACTGAAGCTTTCTTT.

This clone was detected only a few times. The chain combines TRBV5-1 with TRBJ1-5; 7 positions agree with TRBD1. Looked up from germline, CDR1 is SGHRS and CDR2 is YFSETQ. The V and J ends lost 5 bases and 6 bases, in that order; junction bases with no gene match: 11. This CDR3 is 15 amino acids long. As DNA, the CDR3 is TGCGCCAGCAGGGAGGGACAGTCCGAGGGTCAGCCCCAGCATTTT. Protein: CASREGQSEGQPQHF.

This clone showed up just once. V usage is TRBV7-9 and J usage is TRBJ2-1; no clear D. Germline-derived CDR1 and CDR2 are SEHNR and FQNEAQ (reference sequence). CDR3 size: 15 residues. Trimming cost V 4 bases and J 7 bases, with 17 bases left between them. CDR3 amino acids: CASSSRLGQRNEQFF. In DNA form, the CDR3 reads TGTGCCAGCAGCTCAAGACTCGGCCAGCGTAATGAGCAGTTCTTC.

The chain employs TRBV4-2 and TRBJ2-3; TRBD2 might be the D (5 bases). The CDR3 is made up of 13 amino acids. Looked up from germline, CDR1 is LGHNA and CDR2 is YNFKEQ. Trimming left V 4 bases short and J 5 bases short, with 10 bases between. CDR3 residues: CASSPFAGDTQYF. The DNA for the CDR3 is TGTGCCAGCAGCCCGTTCGCGGGAGATACGCAGTATTTT.

The gene calls are TRBV4-1 and TRBJ2-6; D ambiguous. This CDR3 comprises 15 residues. Germline lookup yields CDR1 MGHRA and CDR2 YSYEKL. The ends were cut back, 0 bases at V and 4 bases at J, with 7 bases in the middle. This CDR3 is CASSQDVPGANVLTF. CDR3 sequence (DNA): TGCGCCAGCAGCCAAGACGTGCCGGGGGCCAACGTCCTGACTTTC.

This clone was seen more than once but under ten times. The rearrangement joins TRBV6-5 to TRBJ1-1; D is possibly TRBD1 (5 bases). The germline CDR1 and CDR2 sequences are MNHEY and SVGAGI. This CDR3 spans 13 amino acids. The germline V and J ends were trimmed by 10 bases and 1 base, with 13 bases remaining between them. CDR3 in DNA: TGTGCCACTCTGAGGGACCCGAACACTGAAGCTTTCTTT. It translates to CATLRDPNTEAFF.

This sequence joins TRBV28 and TRBJ2-5; 9 nucleotides agree with TRBD2. The CDR3 loop spans 15 amino acids. The V segment lost 3 bases and the J segment 5 bases; nucleotides outside the gene matches: 7. The germline CDR1 and CDR2 sequences are MDHEN and SYDVKM. The CDR3 DNA reads TGTGCCAGCAGTTTTGGCGGGAGGGCCATGGAGACCCAGTACTTC. Translation: CASSFGGRAMETQYF.

This clone was seen only a few times. The chain joins TRBV4-2 to TRBJ1-3, with TRBD1 identical over 7 bases. J was trimmed by 0 bases and V by 4 bases; bases with no gene match: 9. The CDR3 consists of 17 residues. From germline, CDR1 is LGHNA and CDR2 YNFKEQ. The DNA for the CDR3 is TGTGCCAGCAGCCGTACCCGGACAGGCGCCTCTGGAAACACCATATATTTT. Amino acids: CASSRTRTGASGNTIYF.

This clone was observed a handful of times. V gene TRBV18 combines with J gene TRBJ2-1; weak D call: TRBD2 (5 bases). There are 12 residues in the CDR3. Germline V gene data show CDR1 as KGHSH and CDR2 as LQKENI. V dropped 6 bases and J dropped 10 bases, with 13 bases sitting between them. CDR3 region: CASSGWENEQFF. The CDR3 DNA is TGTGCCAGCTCGGGGTGGGAGAACGAGCAGTTCTTC.

This chain links TRBV5-6 with TRBJ2-3; D is unclear. The CDR3 spans 14 residues. Germline CDR1 SGHDT, CDR2 YYEEEE. The V gene lost 2 bases and the J gene lost 2 bases, with 9 bases spanning the gap. The CDR3 loop reads CASSFTASTDTQYF. The CDR3 DNA reads TGTGCCAGCAGCTTCACGGCCTCCACAGATACGCAGTATTTT.

This clone came up once. The chain couples TRBV11-1 to TRBJ1-2; tentatively, D is TRBD1 (5 bases). Looked up from germline, CDR1 is SGHAT and CDR2 is FQDESV (reference sequence). V lost 3 bases to trimming and J lost 1 base, with 12 bases between them. This CDR3 comprises 15 residues. In DNA, the CDR3 is TGTGCCAGCAGCTTGGGGGACCTCAGTAACTATGGCTACACCTTC. Encoded protein: CASSLGDLSNYGYTF.

The sample holds a few counts of this clone. Written as DNA, the CDR3 is TGTGCCTGGATTGGGGAGCGGTACACCGGGGAGCTGTTTTTT. It codes for CAWIGERYTGELFF. The J gene is TRBJ2-2, the V gene TRBV30; D may be TRBD2 (5 bases). The V end was cut by 4 bases, the J end by 3 bases, with 12 bases between. Looked up from germline, CDR1 is GTSNPN and CDR2 is SVGIG (reference sequence). The CDR3 totals 14 residues.